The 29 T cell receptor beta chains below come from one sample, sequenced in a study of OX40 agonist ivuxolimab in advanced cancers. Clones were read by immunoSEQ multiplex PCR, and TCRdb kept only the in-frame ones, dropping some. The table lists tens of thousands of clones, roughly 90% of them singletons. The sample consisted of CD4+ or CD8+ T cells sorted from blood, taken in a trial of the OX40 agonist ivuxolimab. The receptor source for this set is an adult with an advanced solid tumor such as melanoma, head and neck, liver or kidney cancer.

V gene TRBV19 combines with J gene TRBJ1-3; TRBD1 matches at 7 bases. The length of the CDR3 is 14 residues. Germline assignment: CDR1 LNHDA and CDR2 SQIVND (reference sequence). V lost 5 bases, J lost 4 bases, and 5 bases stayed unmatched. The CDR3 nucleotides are TGTGCCAGTAGTGCGCAGGGGGGAGGAAACACCATATATTTT. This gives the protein CASSAQGGGNTIYF.

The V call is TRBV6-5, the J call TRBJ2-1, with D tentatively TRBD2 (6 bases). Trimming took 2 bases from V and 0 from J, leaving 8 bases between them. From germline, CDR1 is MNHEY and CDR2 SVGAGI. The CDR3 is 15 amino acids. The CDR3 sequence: CASSYGGSSYNEQFF. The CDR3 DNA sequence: TGTGCCAGCAGTTACGGGGGGAGCTCCTACAATGAGCAGTTCTTC.

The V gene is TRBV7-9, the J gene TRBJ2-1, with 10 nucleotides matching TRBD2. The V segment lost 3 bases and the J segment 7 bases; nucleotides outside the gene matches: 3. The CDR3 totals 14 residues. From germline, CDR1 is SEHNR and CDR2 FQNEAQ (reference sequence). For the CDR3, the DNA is TGTGCCAGCAGCTTTTCTAGCGGGAGTAATGAGCAGTTCTTC. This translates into CASSFSSGSNEQFF. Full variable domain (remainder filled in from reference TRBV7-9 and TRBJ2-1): DTGVSQNPRHKITKRGQNVTFRCDPISEHNRLYWYRQTLGQGPEFLTYFQNEAQLEKSRLLSDRFSAERPKGSFSTLEIQRTEQGDSAMYLCASSFSSGSNEQFFGPGTRLTVL.

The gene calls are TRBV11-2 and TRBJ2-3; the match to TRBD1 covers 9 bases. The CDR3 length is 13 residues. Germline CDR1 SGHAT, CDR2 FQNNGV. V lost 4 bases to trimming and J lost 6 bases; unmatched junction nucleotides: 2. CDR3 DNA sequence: TGTGCCAGCAGCTATGGACAGGGGGATACGCAGTATTTT. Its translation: CASSYGQGDTQYF.

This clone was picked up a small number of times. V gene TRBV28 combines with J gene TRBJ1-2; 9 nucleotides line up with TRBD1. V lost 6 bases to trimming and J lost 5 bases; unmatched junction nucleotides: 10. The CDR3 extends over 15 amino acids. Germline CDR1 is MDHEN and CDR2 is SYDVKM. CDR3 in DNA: TGTGCCAGCAGACCCACAGGGGGCCGTGGGTATGGCTACACCTTC. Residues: CASRPTGGRGYGYTF.

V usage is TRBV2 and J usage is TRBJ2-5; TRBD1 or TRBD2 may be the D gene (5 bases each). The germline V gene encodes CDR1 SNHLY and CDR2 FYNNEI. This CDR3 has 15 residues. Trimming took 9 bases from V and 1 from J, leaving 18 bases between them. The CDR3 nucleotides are TGTGCCAGTACAGGCGCGGCGGGTGGCCAAGAGACCCAGTACTTC. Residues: CASTGAAGGQETQYF. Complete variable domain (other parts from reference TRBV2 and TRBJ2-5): EPEVTQTPSHQVTQMGQEVILRCVPISNHLYFYWYRQILGQKVEFLVSFYNNEISEKSEIFDDQFSVERPDGSNFTLKIRSTKLEDSAMYFCASTGAAGGQETQYFGPGTRLLVL.

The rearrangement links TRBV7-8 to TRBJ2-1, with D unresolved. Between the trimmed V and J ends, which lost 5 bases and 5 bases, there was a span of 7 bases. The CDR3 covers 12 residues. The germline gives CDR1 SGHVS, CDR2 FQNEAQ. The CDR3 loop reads CASSLLNNEQFF. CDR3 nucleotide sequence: TGTGCCAGCAGCCTACTAAACAATGAGCAGTTCTTC. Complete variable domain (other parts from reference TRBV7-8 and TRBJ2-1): GAGVSQSPRYKVAKRGQDVALRCDPISGHVSLFWYQQALGQGPEFLTYFQNEAQLDKSGLPSDRFFAERPEGSVSTLKIQRTQQEDSAVYLCASSLLNNEQFFGPGTRLTVL.

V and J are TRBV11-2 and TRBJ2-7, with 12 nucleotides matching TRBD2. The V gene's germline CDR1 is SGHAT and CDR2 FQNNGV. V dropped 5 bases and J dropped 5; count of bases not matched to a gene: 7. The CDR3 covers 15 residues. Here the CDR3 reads CASSKTLAGGNEQYF. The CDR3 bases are TGTGCCAGCAGCAAAACACTAGCGGGAGGCAACGAGCAGTACTTC.

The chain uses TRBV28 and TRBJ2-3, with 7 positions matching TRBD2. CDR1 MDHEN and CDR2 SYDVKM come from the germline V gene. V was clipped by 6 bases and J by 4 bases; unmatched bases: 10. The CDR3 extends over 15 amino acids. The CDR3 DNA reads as TGTGCCAGCAGCACACTAGCGCGGGGCTCAGATACGCAGTATTTT. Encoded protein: CASSTLARGSDTQYF.

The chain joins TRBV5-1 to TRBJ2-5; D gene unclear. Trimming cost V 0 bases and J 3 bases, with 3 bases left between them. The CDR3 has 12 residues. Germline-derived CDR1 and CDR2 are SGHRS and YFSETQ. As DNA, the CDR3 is TGCGCCAGCAGCTTGGGGGAAGAGACCCAGTACTTC. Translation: CASSLGEETQYF.

The CDR3 protein is CASSQEDRANQPQHF. CDR3 in DNA: TGCGCCAGCAGCCAAGAGGACAGGGCTAATCAGCCCCAGCATTTT. The genes are TRBV4-1 and TRBJ1-5, with 8 bases fitting TRBD1. Germline CDR1 is MGHRA and CDR2 is YSYEKL. V shed 0 bases and J 4 bases; nucleotides not matched to a gene: 2. The length of the CDR3 is 15 residues.

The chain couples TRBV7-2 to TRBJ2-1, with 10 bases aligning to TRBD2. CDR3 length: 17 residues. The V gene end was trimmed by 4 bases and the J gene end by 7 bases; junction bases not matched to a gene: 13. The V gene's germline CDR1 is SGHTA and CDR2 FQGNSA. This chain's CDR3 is CASSSLDLAGVDNEQFF. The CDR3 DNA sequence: TGTGCCAGCAGCTCCCTCGACCTAGCGGGAGTGGATAATGAGCAGTTCTTC.

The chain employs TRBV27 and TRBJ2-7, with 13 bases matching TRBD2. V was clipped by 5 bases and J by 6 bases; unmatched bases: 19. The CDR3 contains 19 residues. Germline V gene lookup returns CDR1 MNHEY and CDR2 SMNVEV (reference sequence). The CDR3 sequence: CASSPKQLGLAGVESEQYF. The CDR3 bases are TGTGCCAGCAGTCCAAAACAATTAGGACTAGCGGGGGTAGAGTCCGAGCAGTACTTC.

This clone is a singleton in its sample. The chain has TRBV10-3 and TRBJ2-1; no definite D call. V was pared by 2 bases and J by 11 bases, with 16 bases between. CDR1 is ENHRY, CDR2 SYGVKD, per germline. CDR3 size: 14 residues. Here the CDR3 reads CAISERTDGVKQFF. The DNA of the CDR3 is TGTGCCATCAGTGAGAGGACGGATGGGGTGAAGCAGTTCTTC.

The chain's CDR3 is CASSHSGAGTGELFF. The CDR3 DNA reads TGCGCCAGCAGCCACTCAGGGGCAGGCACCGGGGAGCTGTTTTTT. The chain links TRBV5-1 to TRBJ2-2, with TRBD1 as a possible D gene (6 bases). The germline V and J ends were trimmed by 4 bases and 4 bases, with 14 bases remaining between them. The germline V gene has CDR1 SGHRS and CDR2 YFSETQ. The CDR3 length is 15 residues.

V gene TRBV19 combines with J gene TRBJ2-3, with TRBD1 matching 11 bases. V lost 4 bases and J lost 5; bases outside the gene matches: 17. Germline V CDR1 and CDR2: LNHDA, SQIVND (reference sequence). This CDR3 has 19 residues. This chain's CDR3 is CASSTDQPAGTGGVDTQYF. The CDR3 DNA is TGTGCCAGTAGTACGGATCAACCGGCCGGGACAGGGGGGGTAGATACGCAGTATTTT.

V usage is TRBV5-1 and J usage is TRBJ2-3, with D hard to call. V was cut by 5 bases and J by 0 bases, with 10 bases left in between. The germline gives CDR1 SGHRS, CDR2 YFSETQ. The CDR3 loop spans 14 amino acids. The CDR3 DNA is TGCGCCAGCAGTATTGAGTCTAGCACAGATACGCAGTATTTT. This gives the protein CASSIESSTDTQYF.

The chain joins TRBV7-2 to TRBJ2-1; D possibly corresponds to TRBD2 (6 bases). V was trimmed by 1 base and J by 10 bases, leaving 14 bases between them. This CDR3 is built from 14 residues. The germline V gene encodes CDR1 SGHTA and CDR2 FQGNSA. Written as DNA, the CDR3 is TGTGCCAGCAGCTTAGTTAGGGACTCGGGGGAGCAGTTCTTC. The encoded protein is CASSLVRDSGEQFF.

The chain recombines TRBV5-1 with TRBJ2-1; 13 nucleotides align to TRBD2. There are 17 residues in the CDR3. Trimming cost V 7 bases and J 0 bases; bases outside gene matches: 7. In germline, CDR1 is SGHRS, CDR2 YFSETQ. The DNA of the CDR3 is TGCGCCAGCGGGTGGACTAGCGGGAGCCCCTCCTACAATGAGCAGTTCTTC. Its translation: CASGWTSGSPSYNEQFF. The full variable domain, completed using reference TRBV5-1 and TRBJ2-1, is KAGVTQTPRYLIKTRGQQVTLSCSPISGHRSVSWYQQTPGQGLQFLFEYFSETQRNKGNFPGRFSGRQFSNSRSEMNVSTLELGDSALYLCASGWTSGSPSYNEQFFGPGTRLTVL.

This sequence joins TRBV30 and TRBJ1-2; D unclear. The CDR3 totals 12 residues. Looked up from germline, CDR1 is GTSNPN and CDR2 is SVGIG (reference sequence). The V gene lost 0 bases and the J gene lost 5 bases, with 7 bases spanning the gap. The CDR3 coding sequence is TGTGCCTGGAGTGTACGCAGTTATGGCTACACCTTC. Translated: CAWSVRSYGYTF.

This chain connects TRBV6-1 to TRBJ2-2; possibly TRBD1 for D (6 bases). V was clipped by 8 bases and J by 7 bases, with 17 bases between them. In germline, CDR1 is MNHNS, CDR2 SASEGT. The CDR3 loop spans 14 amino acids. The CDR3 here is CASSSMGAGGELFF. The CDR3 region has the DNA TGTGCCAGCTCATCCATGGGGGCTGGCGGGGAGCTGTTTTTT.

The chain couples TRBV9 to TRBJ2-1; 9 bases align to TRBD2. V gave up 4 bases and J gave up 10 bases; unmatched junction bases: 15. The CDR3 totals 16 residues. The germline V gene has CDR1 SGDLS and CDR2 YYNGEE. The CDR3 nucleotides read TGTGCCAGCAGCCTCGGCGGGGCGGGAGGGCTAGGGGAGCAGTTCTTC. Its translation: CASSLGGAGGLGEQFF.

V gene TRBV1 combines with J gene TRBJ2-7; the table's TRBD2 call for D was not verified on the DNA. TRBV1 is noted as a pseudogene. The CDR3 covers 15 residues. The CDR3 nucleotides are TGCACCAGCAGCCATGTGCCTAGCGGTACCTACGAGCAGTACTTC. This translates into CTSSHVPSGTYEQYF.

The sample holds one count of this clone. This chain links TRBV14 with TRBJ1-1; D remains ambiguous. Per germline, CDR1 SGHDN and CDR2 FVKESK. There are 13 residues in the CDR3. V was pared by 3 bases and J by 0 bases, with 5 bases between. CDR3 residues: CASSQGMNTEAFF. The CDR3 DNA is TGTGCCAGCAGCCAGGGGATGAACACTGAAGCTTTCTTT.

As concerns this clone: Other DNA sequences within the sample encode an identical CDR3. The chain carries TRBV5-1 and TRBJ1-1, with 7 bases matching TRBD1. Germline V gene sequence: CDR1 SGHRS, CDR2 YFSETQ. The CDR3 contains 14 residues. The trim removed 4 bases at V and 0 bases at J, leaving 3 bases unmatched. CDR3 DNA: TGCGCCAGCAGCCTGGACAGGATGAACACTGAAGCTTTCTTT. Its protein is CASSLDRMNTEAFF.

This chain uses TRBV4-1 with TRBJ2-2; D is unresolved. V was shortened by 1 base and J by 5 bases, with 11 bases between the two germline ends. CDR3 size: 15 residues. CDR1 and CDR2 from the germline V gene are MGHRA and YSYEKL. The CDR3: CASSQVRQATGELFF. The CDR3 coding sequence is TGCGCCAGCAGCCAAGTGAGGCAGGCAACCGGGGAGCTGTTTTTT.

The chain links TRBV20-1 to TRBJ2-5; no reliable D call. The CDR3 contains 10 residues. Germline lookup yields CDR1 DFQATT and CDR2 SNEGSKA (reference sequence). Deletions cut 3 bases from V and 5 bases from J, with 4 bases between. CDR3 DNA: TGCAGTGCTAGTTGGGAGACCCAGTACTTC. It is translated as CSASWETQYF.

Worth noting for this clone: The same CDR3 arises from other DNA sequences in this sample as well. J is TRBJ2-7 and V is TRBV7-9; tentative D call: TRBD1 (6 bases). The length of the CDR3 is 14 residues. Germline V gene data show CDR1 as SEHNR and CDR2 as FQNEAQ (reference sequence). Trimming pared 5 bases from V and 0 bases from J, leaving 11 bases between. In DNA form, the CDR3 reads TGTGCCAGCAGCCCGCCGACAGGCTCCTACGAGCAGTACTTC. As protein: CASSPPTGSYEQYF.

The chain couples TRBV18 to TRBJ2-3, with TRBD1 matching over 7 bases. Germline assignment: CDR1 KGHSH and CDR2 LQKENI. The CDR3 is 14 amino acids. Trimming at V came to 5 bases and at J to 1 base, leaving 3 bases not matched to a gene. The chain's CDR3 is CASSSQGGTDTQYF. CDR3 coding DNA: TGTGCCAGCTCATCGCAGGGGGGCACAGATACGCAGTATTTT.